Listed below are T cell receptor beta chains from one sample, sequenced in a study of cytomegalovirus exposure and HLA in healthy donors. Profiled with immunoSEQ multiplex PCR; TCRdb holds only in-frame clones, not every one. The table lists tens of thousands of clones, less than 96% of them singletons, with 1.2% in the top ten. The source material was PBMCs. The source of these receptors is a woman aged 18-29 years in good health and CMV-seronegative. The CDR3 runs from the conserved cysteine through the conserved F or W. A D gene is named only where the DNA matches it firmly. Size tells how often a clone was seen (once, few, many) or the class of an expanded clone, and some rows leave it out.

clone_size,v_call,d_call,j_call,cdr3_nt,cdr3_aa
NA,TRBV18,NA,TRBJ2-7,TGTGCCAGCTCACCATTGGGGACGGGGGGCGAATACTACGAGCAGTACTTC,CASSPLGTGGEYYEQYF
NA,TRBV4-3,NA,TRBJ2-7,TGCGCCAGCAGCCGATTGGGGGGGGCCCCCGACTACGAGCAGTACTTC,CASSRLGGAPDYEQYF
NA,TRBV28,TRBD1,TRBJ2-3,TGTGCCAGCAGCTCGCCCCCCGGGACAGGGGGCCCAGATACGCAGTATTTT,CASSSPPGTGGPDTQYF
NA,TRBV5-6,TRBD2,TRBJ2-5,TGTGCCAGCAGCCCGGGACTATGGCGGGAGGGGGAGACCCAGTACTTC,CASSPGLWREGETQYF
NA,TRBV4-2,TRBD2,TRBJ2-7,TGTGCCAGCAGCCAACCCTCTAGCGGCTCCTCCTACGAGCAGTACTTC,CASSQPSSGSSYEQYF
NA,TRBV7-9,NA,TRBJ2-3,TGTGCCAGCAGCCCCCCGGGTGCAGATACGCAGTATTTT,CASSPPGADTQYF
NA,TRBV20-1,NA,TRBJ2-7,TGCAGTGTGCGCGGAACCTACGAGCAGTACTTC,CSVRGTYEQYF
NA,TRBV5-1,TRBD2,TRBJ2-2,TGCGCCAGCAGCCTACCGGGACTACCACCCGGGGCGGCCGGGGAGCTGTTTTTT,CASSLPGLPPGAAGELFF
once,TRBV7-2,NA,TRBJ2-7,TGTGCCAGCAGCCCCCGGTTCGGGACCTACGAGCAGTACTTC,CASSPRFGTYEQYF
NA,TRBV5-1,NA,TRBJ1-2,TGCGCCAGCAGCTCGGGGGGCAGGTTGGGCGGTGGAGGCTACACCTTC,CASSSGGRLGGGGYTF
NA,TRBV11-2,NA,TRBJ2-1,TGTGCCAGCAGCTTATCGTATGAGCAGTTCTTC,CASSLSYEQFF
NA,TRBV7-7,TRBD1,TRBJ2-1,TGTGCCAGCAGCTTATTACAGGGGAGCGACAATGAGCAGTTCTTC,CASSLLQGSDNEQFF
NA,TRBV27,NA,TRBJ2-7,TGTGCCAGCCGGGTTAGTAGAGGGACCTACGAGCAGTACTTC,CASRVSRGTYEQYF
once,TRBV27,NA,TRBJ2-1,TGTGCCAGCAGTTTATACGGGAGACGCGATGAGCAGTTCTTC,CASSLYGRRDEQFF
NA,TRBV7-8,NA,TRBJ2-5,TGTGCCAGCAGCCCCACGGGTGGTAGCGGCCAAGAGACCCAGTACTTC,CASSPTGGSGQETQYF
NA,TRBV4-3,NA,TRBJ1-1,TGCGCCAGCAGCCACCCCGGGGGACCGGGCACTGAAGCTTTCTTT,CASSHPGGPGTEAFF
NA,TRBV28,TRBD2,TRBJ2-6,TGTGCCACCCGGGAGGCTGGGGCCAACGTCCTGACTTTC,CATREAGANVLTF
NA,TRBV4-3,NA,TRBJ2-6,TGCGCCAGCAGCCAAGGCGGGCTTCTCTCTGGGGCCAACGTCCTGACTTTC,CASSQGGLLSGANVLTF
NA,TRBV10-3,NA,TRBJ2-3,TGTGCCATCAGGAGGGACACGGGCACAGATACGCAGTATTTT,CAIRRDTGTDTQYF
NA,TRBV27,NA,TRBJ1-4,TGTGCCAGCAGTCTCTTGGCCAGGACGGGGGTAACTAATGAAAAACTGTTTTTT,CASSLLARTGVTNEKLFF
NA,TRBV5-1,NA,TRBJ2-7,TGCGCCAGCAGCCCCCGAGGGATTGAAGACTACGAGCAGTACTTC,CASSPRGIEDYEQYF
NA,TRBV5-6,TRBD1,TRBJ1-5,TGTGCCAGCAGCTTGGCGGCCAGGGGGTCCCTGCAGCCCCAGCATTTT,CASSLAARGSLQPQHF
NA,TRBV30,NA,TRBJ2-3,TGTGCCTGGAGGCCGGCAGATACGCAGTATTTT,CAWRPADTQYF
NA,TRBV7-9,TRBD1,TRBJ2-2,TGTGCCAGCAGCTTAGGCCAGGGGGACACCGGGGAGCTGTTTTTT,CASSLGQGDTGELFF
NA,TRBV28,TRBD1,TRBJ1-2,TGTGCCAGCAGTGACGGGACAGGTGCCTCATATGGCTACACCTTC,CASSDGTGASYGYTF
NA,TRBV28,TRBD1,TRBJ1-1,TGTGCCAGCAGGCCCTCCCACGGGACAGATTACACTGAAGCTTTCTTT,CASRPSHGTDYTEAFF